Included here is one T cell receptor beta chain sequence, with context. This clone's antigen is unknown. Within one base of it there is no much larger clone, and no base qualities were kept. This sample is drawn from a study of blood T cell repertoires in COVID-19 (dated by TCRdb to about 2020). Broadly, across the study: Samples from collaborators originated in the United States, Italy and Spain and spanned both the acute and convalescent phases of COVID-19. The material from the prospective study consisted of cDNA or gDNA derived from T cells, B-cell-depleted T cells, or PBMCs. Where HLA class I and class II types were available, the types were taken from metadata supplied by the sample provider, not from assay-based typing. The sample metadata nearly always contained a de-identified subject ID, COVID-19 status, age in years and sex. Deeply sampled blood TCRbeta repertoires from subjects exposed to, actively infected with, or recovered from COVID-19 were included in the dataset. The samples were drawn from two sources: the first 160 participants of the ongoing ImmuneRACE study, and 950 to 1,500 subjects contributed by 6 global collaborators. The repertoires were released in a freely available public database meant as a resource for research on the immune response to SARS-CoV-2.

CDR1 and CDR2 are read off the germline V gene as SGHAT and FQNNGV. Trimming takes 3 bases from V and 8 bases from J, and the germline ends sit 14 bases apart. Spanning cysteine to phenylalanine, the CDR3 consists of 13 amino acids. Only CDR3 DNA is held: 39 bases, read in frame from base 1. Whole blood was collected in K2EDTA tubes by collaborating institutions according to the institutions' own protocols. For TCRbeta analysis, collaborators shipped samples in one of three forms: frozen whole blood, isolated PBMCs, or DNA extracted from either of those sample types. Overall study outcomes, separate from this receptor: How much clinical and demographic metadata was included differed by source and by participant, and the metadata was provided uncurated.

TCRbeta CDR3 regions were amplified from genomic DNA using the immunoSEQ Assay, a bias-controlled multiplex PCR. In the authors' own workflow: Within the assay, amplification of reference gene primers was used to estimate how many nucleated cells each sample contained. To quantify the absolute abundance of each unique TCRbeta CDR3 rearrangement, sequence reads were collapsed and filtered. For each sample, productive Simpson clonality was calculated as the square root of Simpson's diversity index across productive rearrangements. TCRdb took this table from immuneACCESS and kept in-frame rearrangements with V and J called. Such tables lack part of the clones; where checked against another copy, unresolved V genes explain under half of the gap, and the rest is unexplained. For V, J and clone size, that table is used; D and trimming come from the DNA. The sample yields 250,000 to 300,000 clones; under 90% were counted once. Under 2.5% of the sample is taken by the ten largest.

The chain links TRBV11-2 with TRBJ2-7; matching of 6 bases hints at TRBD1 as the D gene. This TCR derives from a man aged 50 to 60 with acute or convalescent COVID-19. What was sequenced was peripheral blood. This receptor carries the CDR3 CASSLDRQDQQYF. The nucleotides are TGTGCCAGCAGCTTGGATCGACAGGACCAGCAGTACTTC.